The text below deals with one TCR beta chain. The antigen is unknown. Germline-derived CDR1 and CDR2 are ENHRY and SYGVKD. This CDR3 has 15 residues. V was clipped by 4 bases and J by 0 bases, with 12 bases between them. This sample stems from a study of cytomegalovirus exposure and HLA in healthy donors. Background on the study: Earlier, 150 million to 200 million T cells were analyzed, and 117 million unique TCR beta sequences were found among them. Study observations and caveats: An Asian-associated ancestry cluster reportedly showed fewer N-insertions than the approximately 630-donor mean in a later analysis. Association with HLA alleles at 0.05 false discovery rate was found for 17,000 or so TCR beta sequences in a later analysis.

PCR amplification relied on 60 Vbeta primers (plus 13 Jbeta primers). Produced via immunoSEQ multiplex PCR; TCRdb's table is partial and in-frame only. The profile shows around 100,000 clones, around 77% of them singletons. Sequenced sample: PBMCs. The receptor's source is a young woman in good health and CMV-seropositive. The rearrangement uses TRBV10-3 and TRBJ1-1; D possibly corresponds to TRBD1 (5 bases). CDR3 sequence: CAISGQDILNTEAFF. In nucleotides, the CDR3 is TGTGCCATCAGTGGCCAGGACATTTTGAACACTGAAGCTTTCTTT.